The 25 T cell receptor beta chains presented below share a single source sample, sequenced in a study of T cells after yellow fever vaccination. A single record per CDR3 protein comes from TCRdb applying MiXCR to the 5' RACE reads. The table includes approximately 550,000 distinct CDR3 sequences, approximately 21% detected once. This specimen was PBMCs, taken 15 days after the yellow fever booster vaccination. The receptor source for this set is a man aged 25-45 years who received the YFV17D yellow fever vaccine.

This clonotype was recorded many times. This chain joins TRBV11-2 and TRBJ2-3; TRBD2 matches 8 bases. Unmatched junction bases numbered 10, after V lost 5 bases and J lost 6 bases. Germline V CDR1 and CDR2: SGHAT, FQNNGV. There are 15 residues in the CDR3. The CDR3 spells CASSPRVAGTDTQYF. The CDR3 bases are TGTGCCAGCAGCCCCCGGGTAGCGGGAACTGATACGCAGTATTTT.

The V call is TRBV28, the J call TRBJ2-3; 8 bases map to TRBD2. V was clipped by 8 bases and J by 6 bases; unmatched bases: 13. The CDR3 totals 15 residues. Looked up from germline, CDR1 is MDHEN and CDR2 is SYDVKM. The CDR3 region is CASRRRGAGADTQYF. The CDR3 bases are TGTGCCAGCCGTCGCAGAGGAGCGGGAGCCGATACGCAGTATTTT. Combining the CDR3 with reference TRBV28 and TRBJ2-3 gives the whole variable domain DVKVTQSSRYLVKRTGEKVFLECVQDMDHENMFWYRQDPGLGLRLIYFSYDVKMKEKGDIPEGYSVSREKKERFSLILESASTNQTSMYLCASRRRGAGADTQYFGPGTRLTVL.

This clonotype was picked up a small number of times. The chain links TRBV5-1 to TRBJ1-5; no firm D call. Germline-derived CDR1 and CDR2 are SGHRS and YFSETQ. Trimming cost V 0 bases and J 3 bases, with 10 bases left between them. The CDR3 extends over 15 amino acids. The CDR3, as DNA: TGCGCCAGCAGCTTGGCCGCGGGGTCCAATCAGCCCCAGCATTTT. This translates into CASSLAAGSNQPQHF.

This clonotype appeared a few times. The chain has TRBV1 and TRBJ1-5. TRBV1 is reported as a pseudogene. The CDR3 runs 17 residues. CDR3 nucleotides: TGCACCAGCAGCCCCACCACCGTCCTAGACAACAATCAGCCCCAGCATTTT. This gives the protein CTSSPTTVLDNNQPQHF.

This clonotype was seen a handful of times. The CDR3 protein is CASSKGDTQYF. As DNA, the CDR3 is TGTGCCAGCAGCAAAGGGGATACGCAGTATTTT. The chain combines TRBV21-1 with TRBJ2-3. TRBV21-1 is shown as a pseudogene. The CDR3 is made up of 11 amino acids.

The chain joins TRBV4-3 to TRBJ2-7, with 10 bases matching TRBD2. CDR1 LGHNA and CDR2 YSLEER come from the germline V gene. V shed 2 bases, J shed 6 bases, and the junction held 4 bases outside the gene matches. CDR3 length: 14 residues. The CDR3 loop is CASSQRTSGVEQYF. The CDR3 DNA reads as TGCGCCAGCAGCCAACGGACTAGCGGAGTCGAGCAGTACTTC.

This clonotype was found a few times. The J gene is TRBJ2-1, the V gene TRBV20-1; 8 bases line up with TRBD1. The CDR3 is 13 amino acids. Germline loops: CDR1 DFQATT, CDR2 SNEGSKA (reference sequence). Germline trimming cut 8 bases from V and 4 bases from J; bases unmatched to any gene: 7. CDR3 loop: CSLGQALYNEQFF. CDR3 coding DNA: TGCAGTTTGGGACAGGCGCTTTACAATGAGCAGTTCTTC.

This clonotype was counted a few times. This rearrangement joins TRBV7-2 to TRBJ2-3, with a possible D match to TRBD2 (7 bases). The germline CDR1 and CDR2 sequences are SGHTA and FQGNSA. V lost 6 bases and J lost 2, with 18 bases in between. This CDR3 has 16 amino acids. The CDR3 loop is CASRRGASGLTDTQYF. CDR3 sequence (DNA): TGTGCCAGCAGAAGGGGGGCTAGCGGACTCACAGATACGCAGTATTTT.

Note on this clonotype: Mismatch with germline at one junction end may stem from a read error. The CDR3 here is CASSLGTYFLSF. The CDR3 DNA is TGTGCCAGCAGCTTAGGGACTTACTTCCTATCCTTC. The V gene is TRBV7-6, the J gene TRBJ2-7; D is perhaps TRBD2 (5 bases). The CDR3 loop spans 12 amino acids. Germline-derived CDR1 and CDR2 are SGHVS and FNYEAQ.

This clonotype came up a few times. The rearrangement links TRBV28 to TRBJ2-3, with D perhaps given as TRBD1 or TRBD2 (5 bases each). Trimming pared 6 bases from V and 7 bases from J, leaving 14 bases between. Germline V gene sequence: CDR1 MDHEN, CDR2 SYDVKM. This CDR3 spans 13 amino acids. The CDR3 region is CASRPGAAYTQYF. The CDR3 bases are TGTGCCAGCAGACCCGGGGCAGCTTATACGCAGTATTTT.

This clonotype has at least ten counts. The chain employs TRBV28 and TRBJ2-3, with D possibly matching TRBD2 (6 bases). The V gene lost 3 bases and the J gene lost 1 base, with 11 bases spanning the gap. The CDR3 contains 15 residues. Germline V gene data show CDR1 as MDHEN and CDR2 as SYDVKM. CDR3 residues: CASSLRGRGTDTQYF. CDR3 DNA sequence: TGTGCCAGCAGTTTGCGGGGTCGGGGCACAGATACGCAGTATTTT.

This clonotype was found a few times. This chain links TRBV10-3 with TRBJ2-1, with 9 bases fitting TRBD1. This CDR3 comprises 16 residues. V shed 0 bases, J shed 6 bases, and the junction held 6 bases outside the gene matches. Germline loops: CDR1 ENHRY, CDR2 SYGVKD. The CDR3 bases are TGTGCCATCAGTGAGTCAACCGGGACAGGGCGCAATGAGCAGTTCTTC. As protein: CAISESTGTGRNEQFF.

This rearrangement joins TRBV12-3 or TRBV12-4 to TRBJ2-1; no firm D call. This CDR3 contains 13 residues. With 5 bases removed from V and 8 bases from J, the gap between germline ends came to 13 bases. CDR3 loop: CASSPLTLYEQFF. Written as DNA, the CDR3 is TGTGCCAGCAGTCCCCTAACCCTCTATGAGCAGTTCTTC.

This chain uses TRBV3-1 with TRBJ2-5; D is ambiguous. The CDR3 is 14 amino acids. V was pared by 0 bases and J by 4 bases, with 9 bases between. The germline CDR1 and CDR2 sequences are LGHDT and YNNKEL (reference sequence). The CDR3: CASSQEPRRETQYF. In DNA, the CDR3 is TGTGCCAGCAGCCAAGAGCCACGGAGAGAGACCCAGTACTTC.

The J gene is TRBJ2-2, the V gene TRBV5-4; 9 nucleotides align to TRBD2. The ends lost 0 bases at V and 5 bases at J; junction bases unmatched: 2. The germline V gene has CDR1 SGHNT and CDR2 YYREEE (reference sequence). CDR3 length: 15 residues. The CDR3 nucleotides read TGTGCCAGCAGCTTGGCTAGCGGGAAGACCGGGGAGCTGTTTTTT. Translating gives CASSLASGKTGELFF.

A few counts support this clonotype. The V and J genes are TRBV6-1 and TRBJ2-2; D is undetermined. Germline V gene data show CDR1 as MNHNS and CDR2 as SASEGT. CDR3 length: 15 amino acids. V lost 6 bases to trimming and J lost 6 bases, with 17 bases between them. CDR3 residues: CASSQAPGGAGELFF. The CDR3 coding sequence is TGTGCCAGCAGCCAAGCTCCCGGTGGGGCCGGGGAGCTGTTTTTT.

The chain carries TRBV12-3 or TRBV12-4 and TRBJ1-4; D not resolved. The CDR3 spans 13 residues. V was shortened by 2 bases and J by 7 bases, with 8 bases between the two germline ends. DNA for the CDR3: TGTGCCAGCAGTTTAAGGTGGAGTGAAAAACTGTTTTTT. Translation gives CASSLRWSEKLFF.

This clonotype was counted a single time. This chain uses TRBV12-3 or TRBV12-4 with TRBJ2-2; D gene unclear. The CDR3 covers 12 residues. Deletions cut 8 bases from V and 3 bases from J, with 7 bases between. The CDR3 nucleotides read TGTGCCAGCGCCCTAGACACCGGGGAGCTGTTTTTT. Residues: CASALDTGELFF.

This clonotype has more than one count but fewer than ten. V gene TRBV27 combines with J gene TRBJ2-7, with 8 bases that match TRBD1. Germline V gives CDR1 MNHEY, CDR2 SMNVEV (reference sequence). The ends lost 5 bases at V and 7 bases at J; junction bases unmatched: 13. The CDR3 is 15 amino acids. The CDR3 sequence: CASSPRDQGAGEQYF. Here the CDR3 DNA reads TGTGCCAGCAGTCCGCGGGATCAGGGGGCGGGTGAGCAGTACTTC.

This rearrangement joins TRBV9 to TRBJ2-1; no clear D gene. The CDR3 consists of 12 residues. The germline V gene encodes CDR1 SGDLS and CDR2 YYNGEE. V was cut by 1 base and J by 5 bases, with 4 bases left in between. This CDR3 is CASSVRDNEQFF. DNA for the CDR3: TGTGCCAGCAGCGTACGTGACAATGAGCAGTTCTTC.

The chain carries TRBV7-2 and TRBJ2-7; possibly TRBD1 for D (5 bases). In germline, CDR1 is SGHTA, CDR2 FQGNSA. This CDR3 is built from 13 residues. V gave up 8 bases and J gave up 2 bases, with 13 bases separating them. This CDR3 is CASQRKGTYEQYF. The CDR3 region has the DNA TGTGCCAGCCAACGAAAGGGGACCTACGAGCAGTACTTC.

Notes on this clonotype: An end of the junction does not agree with germline; a read error may underlie this. V gene TRBV12-3 or TRBV12-4 combines with J gene TRBJ2-2; no clear D. The CDR3 covers 13 residues. Here the CDR3 DNA reads TGTGCCGGGATTTGGGCGAAAACCGGGGAGCTGTTTTTT. Translation gives CAGIWAKTGELFF.

This rearrangement joins TRBV6-5 to TRBJ2-2, with no clear D. Between the trimmed V and J ends, which lost 4 bases and 5 bases, there was a span of 8 bases. The CDR3 contains 13 residues. Germline loops: CDR1 MNHEY, CDR2 SVGAGI. DNA for the CDR3: TGTGCCAGCAGTTCGGCGGCGACCGGGGAGCTGTTTTTT. Translating gives CASSSAATGELFF.

This chain uses TRBV28 with TRBJ2-7, with 9 bases fitting TRBD1. Germline V gene lookup returns CDR1 MDHEN and CDR2 SYDVKM. V was pared by 2 bases and J by 7 bases, with 6 bases of the junction left unmatched. The CDR3 length is 14 residues. The CDR3 DNA reads TGTGCCAGCAGTTTACCCGGGACAGGGCATGAGCAGTACTTC. Amino acid sequence: CASSLPGTGHEQYF.

The chain recombines TRBV3-1 with TRBJ2-5; 7 bases align to TRBD2. Per the germline V gene, CDR1 is LGHDT and CDR2 is YNNKEL (reference sequence). The CDR3 is made up of 11 amino acids. J was trimmed by 13 bases and V by 3 bases; bases with no gene match: 5. For the CDR3, the DNA is TGTGCCAGCAGCCACTTAGGGGAGGGGTACTTC. This codes for CASSHLGEGYF.